Listed here is a single T cell receptor (beta chain). This sample is part of a study of PD-L1 blockade in urothelial cancer. Study in general: Starting in about 2014, patients were given atezolizumab (1,200 mg intravenously every 3 weeks). The median T cell count in blood samples was more than 140,000.

Data came from immunoSEQ multiplex PCR; TCRdb stores just in-frame clones and leaves some out. Seen here are about 43,000 clones, under 90% observed once, and the top ten hold more than 12%. This sample's time point: peripheral blood 6 weeks after treatment start. The V end was cut by 0 bases, the J end by 5 bases, with 18 bases between. Germline V lookup: CDR1 SNHLY, CDR2 FYNNEI. The CDR3 runs 17 residues. The sequence came from a man aged 55 to 69 with urothelial cancer. The source was PBMCs, collected around atezolizumab (anti-PD-L1) treatment. The V gene is TRBV2, the J gene TRBJ2-3; D is perhaps TRBD2 (7 bases). In DNA form, the CDR3 reads TGTGCCAGCAGTGAAGCGGGGGGGCTTCGGGTCGGAGATACGCAGTATTTT. This codes for CASSEAGGLRVGDTQYF.